This T cell receptor beta chain was observed in a study of T cell responses to AZD1222 COVID-19 vaccine. The length of the CDR3 is 14 residues. V was pared by 5 bases and J by 8 bases, with 6 bases of the junction left unmatched. Per the germline V gene, CDR1 is SGHAT and CDR2 is FQNNGV. With regard to this clone: Its cognate antigen is unknown.

Sequencing was performed with immunoSEQ multiplex PCR; in TCRdb, only in-frame clones are kept and a portion is missing. The sample includes tens of thousands of clones, approximately 90% of them seen just once. The study's findings and limits: Reportedly, nearly half the spike-specific TCRs target unmutated variant regions.

The sequences come from peripheral blood, collected on day 0 of MenACWY control vaccination. The chain couples TRBV11-2 to TRBJ2-2; 9 bases match TRBD1. The clonotype was recovered from an adult in good health. For the CDR3, the DNA is TGTGCCAGCAGCCTAAGGGACAGGGAAGGGGAGCTGTTTTTT. Translating gives CASSLRDREGELFF.